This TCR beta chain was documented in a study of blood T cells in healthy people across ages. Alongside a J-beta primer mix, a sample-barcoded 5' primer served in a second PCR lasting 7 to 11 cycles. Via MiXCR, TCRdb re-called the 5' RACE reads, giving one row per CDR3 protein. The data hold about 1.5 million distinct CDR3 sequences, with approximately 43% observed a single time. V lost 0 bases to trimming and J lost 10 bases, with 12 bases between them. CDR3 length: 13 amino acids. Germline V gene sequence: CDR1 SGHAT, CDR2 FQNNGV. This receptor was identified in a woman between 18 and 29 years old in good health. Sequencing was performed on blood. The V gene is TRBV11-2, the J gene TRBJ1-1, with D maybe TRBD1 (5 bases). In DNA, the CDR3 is TGTGCCAGCAGCTTAGACAGGGTCCCGGGAGCTTTCTTT. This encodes CASSLDRVPGAFF. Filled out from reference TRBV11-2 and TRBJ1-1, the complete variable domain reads EAGVAQSPRYKIIEKRQSVAFWCNPISGHATLYWYQQILGQGPKLLIQFQNNGVVDDSQLPKDRFSAERLKGVDSTLKIQPAKLEDSAVYLCASSLDRVPGAFFGQGTRLTVV.